The 15 T cell receptor beta chains given below trace back to one sample, sequenced in a study of multiple sclerosis patients with progressive multifocal leukoencephalopathy. Stated time point: before natalizumab initiation. Assay: immunoSEQ multiplex PCR; the TCRdb copy retains only in-frame clones and omits some. The sample shows some 31,000 clones, over 75% of them seen only once. Sequences were obtained from PBMCs. The receptors were gathered from a human donor with multiple sclerosis.

The sample holds one count of this clone. The chain is built from TRBV7-3 and TRBJ2-7, with 7 bases aligning to TRBD1. V was clipped by 1 base and J by 3 bases; unmatched bases: 6. Germline V gives CDR1 SGHTA, CDR2 FQGTGA. This CDR3 has 15 amino acids. CDR3 bases: TGTGCCAGCAGCTTAATATCGGGACAGTACTACGAGCAGTACTTC. It specifies CASSLISGQYYEQYF.

This chain links TRBV7-9 with TRBJ1-1, with D possibly matching TRBD1 (6 bases). The germline gives CDR1 SEHNR, CDR2 FQNEAQ (reference sequence). This CDR3 spans 14 amino acids. Trimming removed 5 bases from V and 6 bases from J, with 16 bases in between. The DNA for the CDR3 is TGTGCCAGCAGCCGTGCGGACAGAACCTCTGAAGCTTTCTTT. Its protein is CASSRADRTSEAFF.

The rearrangement links TRBV7-6 to TRBJ2-7; either TRBD1 or TRBD2 may supply D (5 bases each). Looked up from germline, CDR1 is SGHVS and CDR2 is FNYEAQ. The CDR3 contains 16 residues. V gave up 5 bases and J gave up 5 bases, with 22 bases separating them. Written as DNA, the CDR3 is TGTGCCAGCAGCCACCCGGGGACGGGACCGCCCCACGAGCAGTACTTC. Residues: CASSHPGTGPPHEQYF.

The rearrangement uses TRBV29-1 and TRBJ2-1, with 8 bases matching TRBD2. The CDR3 spans 14 residues. V lost 5 bases to trimming and J lost 6 bases; unmatched junction nucleotides: 9. Germline V CDR1 and CDR2: SQVTM, ANQGSEA. Here the CDR3 reads CSVTKAGESNEQFF. The CDR3 nucleotides read TGCAGCGTTACAAAAGCGGGGGAGAGCAATGAGCAGTTCTTC.

J is TRBJ2-1 and V is TRBV14; 10 bases match TRBD2. CDR1 and CDR2 (germline): SGHDN, FVKESK. CDR3 length: 18 residues. V was pared by 1 base and J by 11 bases, with 17 bases of the junction left unmatched. In nucleotides, the CDR3 is TGTGCCAGCAGCCAAGTCGGGGGGCTAGCGGGAGCCTTGGATAAGCAGTTCTTC. Its translation is CASSQVGGLAGALDKQFF.

This rearrangement joins TRBV5-1 to TRBJ1-1; maybe TRBD1 (6 bases). CDR1 and CDR2 (germline): SGHRS, YFSETQ. V shed 2 bases and J shed 5 bases, with 10 bases lying between them. This CDR3 is 13 amino acids long. The DNA of the CDR3 is TGCGCCAGCAGCTTACAGGGATTGACTGAAGCTTTCTTT. Translated: CASSLQGLTEAFF.

The genes are TRBV9 and TRBJ2-2; the match to TRBD2 covers 14 bases. Per the germline V gene, CDR1 is SGDLS and CDR2 is YYNGEE. Trimming at V came to 4 bases and at J to 7 bases, leaving 6 bases not matched to a gene. The CDR3 covers 16 residues. The CDR3 DNA sequence: TGTGCCAGCAGCTTACGACTAGCGGGAGGGGTCGGGGAGCTGTTTTTT. Translating it yields CASSLRLAGGVGELFF. Full variable domain (remainder filled in from reference TRBV9 and TRBJ2-2): DSGVTQTPKHLITATGQRVTLRCSPRSGDLSVYWYQQSLDQGLQFLIQYYNGEERAKGNILERFSAQQFPDLHSELNLSSLELGDSALYFCASSLRLAGGVGELFFGEGSRLTVL.

The sample holds one count of this clone. The rearrangement links TRBV27 to TRBJ1-2; D not resolved. Between the trimmed V and J ends, which lost 2 bases and 5 bases, there was a span of 9 bases. Germline V gene sequence: CDR1 MNHEY, CDR2 SMNVEV (reference sequence). The CDR3 sequence is 13 residues long. The CDR3 loop reads CASSLMGEYGYTF. CDR3 sequence (DNA): TGTGCCAGCAGTTTAATGGGAGAATATGGCTACACCTTC.

V gene TRBV27 combines with J gene TRBJ1-1; D gene unclear. The CDR3 loop spans 11 amino acids. Germline assignment: CDR1 MNHEY and CDR2 SMNVEV (reference sequence). V was clipped by 8 bases and J by 6 bases, with 10 bases between them. The CDR3 loop is CASRTGSEAFF. The CDR3, as DNA: TGTGCCAGCCGAACGGGTTCTGAAGCTTTCTTT.

V is TRBV4-1 and J is TRBJ2-5, with TRBD2 identical over 8 bases. J gave up 1 base and V 6 bases, and 7 bases lay outside the gene matches. Germline V lookup: CDR1 MGHRA, CDR2 YSYEKL. The CDR3 spans 15 residues. The CDR3 region has the DNA TGCGCCAGCAGGGATATCGGGGGGGTCCAAGAGACCCAGTACTTC. Protein sequence: CASRDIGGVQETQYF.

This chain connects TRBV10-3 to TRBJ1-2; maybe TRBD1 (6 bases). Germline V gene sequence: CDR1 ENHRY, CDR2 SYGVKD. The CDR3 sequence is 13 residues long. V was cut by 5 bases and J by 5 bases, with 12 bases left in between. CDR3 loop: CAISIPGAYGYTF. CDR3 in DNA: TGTGCCATCAGTATTCCAGGGGCTTATGGCTACACCTTC.

The gene calls are TRBV27 and TRBJ2-1; D is perhaps TRBD2 (6 bases). The length of the CDR3 is 16 residues. Germline V lookup: CDR1 MNHEY, CDR2 SMNVEV (reference sequence). Trimming cost V 1 base and J 6 bases, with 16 bases left between them. The CDR3 sequence is CASSLFGGGRGNEQFF. In DNA, the CDR3 is TGTGCCAGCAGTTTATTCGGCGGTGGGCGGGGCAATGAGCAGTTCTTC.

The rearrangement links TRBV27 to TRBJ2-3; 9 nucleotides agree with TRBD2. Germline V CDR1 and CDR2: MNHEY, SMNVEV (reference sequence). The CDR3 runs 16 residues. J lost 4 bases, V lost 7 bases, and 12 bases had no gene match. The CDR3: CASTSLGREGSDTQYF. In DNA form, the CDR3 reads TGTGCCAGCACTTCCCTCGGGCGGGAGGGTTCAGATACGCAGTATTTT.

The chain uses TRBV6-5 and TRBJ1-3, with D perhaps matching TRBD1 (6 bases). The V gene lost 0 bases and the J gene lost 4 bases, with 10 bases spanning the gap. The germline V gene has CDR1 MNHEY and CDR2 SVGAGI. The CDR3 is 15 residues long. The CDR3 protein is CASSYSQGAGNTIYF. CDR3 nucleotides: TGTGCCAGCAGTTACTCACAGGGAGCGGGAAACACCATATATTTT.

This rearrangement joins TRBV6-5 to TRBJ2-1; D gene uncertain. Trimming took 0 bases from V and 2 from J, leaving 11 bases between them. The germline gives CDR1 MNHEY, CDR2 SVGAGI. The CDR3 is 16 residues long. The CDR3 spells CASSYSASQTYNEQFF. For the CDR3, the DNA is TGTGCCAGCAGTTACTCGGCCTCCCAGACCTACAATGAGCAGTTCTTC.